One and the same sample provided the 5 T cell receptor beta chains below, sequenced in a study of blood T cell repertoires in COVID-19. Clones were sequenced by immunoSEQ multiplex PCR, and TCRdb holds only the in-frame ones, with some missing. This table has approximately 150,000 clones, about four fifths appearing once. What was sequenced was peripheral blood. Receptor source: an older man with acute or convalescent COVID-19.

The chain links TRBV4-1 to TRBJ2-1; D is perhaps TRBD1 (6 bases). The CDR3 sequence is 14 residues long. V lost 3 bases and J lost 7, with 13 bases in between. Germline V gene lookup returns CDR1 MGHRA and CDR2 YSYEKL. CDR3 coding DNA: TGCGCCAGCAGCCACGTGGGGGCACAAAATGAGCAGTTCTTC. Its translation: CASSHVGAQNEQFF.

The chain links TRBV6-2 or TRBV6-3 to TRBJ2-3; 11 bases map to TRBD1. The CDR3 is made up of 16 amino acids. Germline CDR1 and CDR2: MNHEY and SVGEGT. The V and J ends lost 5 bases and 4 bases, in that order; junction bases with no gene match: 8. The CDR3 DNA is TGTGCCAGCAGTCTGGGACAGGGGGGCTTCGCAGATACGCAGTATTTT. This gives the protein CASSLGQGGFADTQYF.

The chain has TRBV3-1 (or the pseudogene TRBV3-2) and TRBJ2-7; D is uncertain. The CDR3 is 12 residues long. Germline CDR1 is LGHDT and CDR2 is YNNKEL (reference sequence). The ends were cut back, 3 bases at V and 5 bases at J, with 8 bases in the middle. The CDR3 is CASSHATDEQYF. The DNA for the CDR3 is TGTGCCAGCAGCCATGCCACAGACGAGCAGTACTTC.

The chain carries TRBV10-2 and TRBJ2-3; tentative D call: TRBD2 (6 bases). Trimming left V 9 bases short and J 6 bases short, with 13 bases between. The CDR3 totals 12 residues. Germline V lookup: CDR1 WSHSY, CDR2 SAAADI. The CDR3 coding sequence is TGCGCCAGTGGCGGGGCGGGGGATACGCAGTATTTT. Encoded protein: CASGGAGDTQYF.

The chain carries TRBV11-3 and TRBJ1-6, with D maybe TRBD1 (6 bases). Germline V gene sequence: CDR1 SGHNT, CDR2 YENEEA. There are 17 residues in the CDR3. V lost 1 base, J lost 3 bases, and 13 bases lay in between. CDR3 amino acids: CASSLGGQLNYNSPLHF. The CDR3 coding sequence is TGTGCCAGCAGCTTAGGTGGACAGCTAAACTATAATTCACCCCTCCACTTT.